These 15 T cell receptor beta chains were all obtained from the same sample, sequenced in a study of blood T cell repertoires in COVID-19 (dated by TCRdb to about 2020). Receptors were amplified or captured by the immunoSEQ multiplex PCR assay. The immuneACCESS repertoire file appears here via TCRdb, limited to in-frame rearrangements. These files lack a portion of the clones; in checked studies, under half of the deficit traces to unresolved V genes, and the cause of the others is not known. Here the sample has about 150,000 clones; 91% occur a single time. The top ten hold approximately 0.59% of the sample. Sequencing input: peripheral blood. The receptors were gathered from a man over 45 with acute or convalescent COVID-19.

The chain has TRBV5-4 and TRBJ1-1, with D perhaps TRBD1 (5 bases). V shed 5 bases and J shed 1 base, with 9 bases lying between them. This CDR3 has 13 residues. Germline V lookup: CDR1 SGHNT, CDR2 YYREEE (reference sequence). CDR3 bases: TGTGCCAGCAGTCGCGACAGGAACACTGAAGCTTTCTTT. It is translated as CASSRDRNTEAFF.

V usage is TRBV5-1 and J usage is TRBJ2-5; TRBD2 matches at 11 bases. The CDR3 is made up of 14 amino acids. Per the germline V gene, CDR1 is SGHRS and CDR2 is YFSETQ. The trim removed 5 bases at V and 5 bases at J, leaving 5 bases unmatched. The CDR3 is CASRTSGTLETQYF. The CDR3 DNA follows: TGCGCCAGCAGGACTAGCGGGACCTTGGAGACCCAGTACTTC.

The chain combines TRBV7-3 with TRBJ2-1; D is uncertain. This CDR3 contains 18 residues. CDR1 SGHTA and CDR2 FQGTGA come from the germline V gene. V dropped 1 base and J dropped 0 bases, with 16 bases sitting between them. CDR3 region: CASSLNPGGLISYNEQFF. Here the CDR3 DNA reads TGTGCCAGCAGCTTAAACCCCGGCGGATTAATCTCCTACAATGAGCAGTTCTTC.

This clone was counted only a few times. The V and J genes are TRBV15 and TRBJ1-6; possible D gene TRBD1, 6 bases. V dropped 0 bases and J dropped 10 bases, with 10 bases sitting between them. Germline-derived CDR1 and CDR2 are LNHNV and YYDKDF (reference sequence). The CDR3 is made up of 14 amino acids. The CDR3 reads CATSRDWQGSPLHF. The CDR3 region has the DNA TGTGCCACCAGCAGAGATTGGCAGGGGTCACCCCTCCACTTT.

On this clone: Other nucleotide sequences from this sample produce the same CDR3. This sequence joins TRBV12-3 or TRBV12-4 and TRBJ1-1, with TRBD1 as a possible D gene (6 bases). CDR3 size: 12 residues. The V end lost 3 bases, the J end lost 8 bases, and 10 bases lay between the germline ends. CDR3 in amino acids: CASSFGQGEAFF. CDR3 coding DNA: TGTGCCAGCAGTTTCGGTCAGGGGGAAGCTTTCTTT.

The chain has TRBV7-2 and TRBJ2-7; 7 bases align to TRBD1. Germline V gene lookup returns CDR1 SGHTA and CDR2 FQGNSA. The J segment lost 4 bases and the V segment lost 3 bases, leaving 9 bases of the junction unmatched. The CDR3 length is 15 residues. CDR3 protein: CASSFYSGQSYEQYF. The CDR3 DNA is TGTGCCAGCAGCTTTTATTCGGGACAGTCTTACGAGCAGTACTTC.

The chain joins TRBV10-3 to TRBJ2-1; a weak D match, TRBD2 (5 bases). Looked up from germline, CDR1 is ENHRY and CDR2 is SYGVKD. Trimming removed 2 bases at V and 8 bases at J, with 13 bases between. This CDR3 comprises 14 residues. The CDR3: CAISEDSSIDEQFF. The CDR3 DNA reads TGTGCCATCAGTGAGGATTCTAGCATCGATGAGCAGTTCTTC.

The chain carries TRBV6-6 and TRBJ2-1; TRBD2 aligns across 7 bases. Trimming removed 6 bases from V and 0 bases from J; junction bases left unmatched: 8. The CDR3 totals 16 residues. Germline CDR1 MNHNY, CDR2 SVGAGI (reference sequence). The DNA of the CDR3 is TGTGCCAGCAGAGGCTTGGGGGGGAGCTCCTACAATGAGCAGTTCTTC. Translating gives CASRGLGGSSYNEQFF.

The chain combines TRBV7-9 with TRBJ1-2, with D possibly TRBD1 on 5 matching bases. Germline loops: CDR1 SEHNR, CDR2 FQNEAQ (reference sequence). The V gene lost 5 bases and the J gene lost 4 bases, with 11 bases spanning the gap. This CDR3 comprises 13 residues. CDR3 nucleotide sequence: TGTGCCAGCAGCCCAGACAGTGGCTATGGCTACACCTTC. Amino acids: CASSPDSGYGYTF. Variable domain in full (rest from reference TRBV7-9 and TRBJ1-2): DTGVSQNPRHKITKRGQNVTFRCDPISEHNRLYWYRQTLGQGPEFLTYFQNEAQLEKSRLLSDRFSAERPKGSFSTLEIQRTEQGDSAMYLCASSPDSGYGYTFGSGTRLTVV.

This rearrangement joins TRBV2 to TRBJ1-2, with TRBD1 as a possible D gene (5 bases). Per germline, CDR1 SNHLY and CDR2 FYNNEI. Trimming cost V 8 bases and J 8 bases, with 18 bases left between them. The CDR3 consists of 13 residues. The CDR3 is CASSPGVRAGYTF. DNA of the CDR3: TGTGCCAGCTCCCCGGGGGTAAGGGCGGGCTACACCTTC.

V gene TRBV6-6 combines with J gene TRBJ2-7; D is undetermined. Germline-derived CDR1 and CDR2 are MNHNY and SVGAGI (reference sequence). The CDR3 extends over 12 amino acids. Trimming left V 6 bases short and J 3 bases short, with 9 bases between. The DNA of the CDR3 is TGTGCCAGCAGGGCCCCGGGCTACGAGCAGTACTTC. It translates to CASRAPGYEQYF.

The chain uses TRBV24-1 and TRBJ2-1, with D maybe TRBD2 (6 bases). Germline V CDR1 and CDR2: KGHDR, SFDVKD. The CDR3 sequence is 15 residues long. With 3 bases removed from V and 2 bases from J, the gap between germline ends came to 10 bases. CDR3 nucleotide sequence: TGTGCCACCAGTGATAGGCGGGACCCCTACAATGAGCAGTTCTTC. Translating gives CATSDRRDPYNEQFF.

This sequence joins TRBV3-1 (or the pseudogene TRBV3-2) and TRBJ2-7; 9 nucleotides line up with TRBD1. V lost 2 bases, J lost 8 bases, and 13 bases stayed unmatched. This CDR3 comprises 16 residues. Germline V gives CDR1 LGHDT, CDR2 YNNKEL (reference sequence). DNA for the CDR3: TGTGCCAGCAGCCAAAGCCTCTCGGGACAGGGCTTCAAGCAGTACTTC. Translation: CASSQSLSGQGFKQYF.

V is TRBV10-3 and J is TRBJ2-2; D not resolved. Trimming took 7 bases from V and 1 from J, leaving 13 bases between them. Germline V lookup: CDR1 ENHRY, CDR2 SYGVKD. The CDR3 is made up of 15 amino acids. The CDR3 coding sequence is TGTGCCATCAAAGGTCCGGCGGTGAACACCGGGGAGCTGTTTTTT. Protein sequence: CAIKGPAVNTGELFF.

DNA for the CDR3: TGTGCCAGCAAACTTTCTATGGCAGGGAGGGCTTTCTTT. Amino acids: CASKLSMAGRAFF. V is TRBV27 and J is TRBJ1-1; tentative D call: TRBD1 (5 bases). The germline gives CDR1 MNHEY, CDR2 SMNVEV (reference sequence). The V end was cut by 7 bases, the J end by 11 bases, with 20 bases between. The CDR3 runs to 13 residues.